A single sample is the source of the 17 T cell receptor beta chains below, sequenced in a study of response to subunit inactivated influenza vaccine. TCRdb reanalysed the RT-PCR reads using MiXCR and keeps one entry per CDR3 protein. The repertoire includes about 480,000 distinct CDR3 sequences, about 25% of them detected once, and about 1.9% sits in the top ten. The sample here was CD4+ T cells sorted from PBMCs, taken roughly 5 days after vaccination. These TCRs come from a man between 45 and 60 years old who received an inactivated influenza vaccine.

This sequence joins TRBV5-5 and TRBJ2-7; 11 nucleotides align to TRBD1. The CDR3 runs 14 residues. Germline CDR1 reads SGHKS; CDR2 reads YYEKEE (reference sequence). V shed 4 bases and J 3 bases; nucleotides not matched to a gene: 3. DNA for the CDR3: TGTGCCAGCAGCCACGGGACAGGGGGCTACGAGCAGTACTTC. Protein sequence: CASSHGTGGYEQYF.

The rearrangement joins TRBV7-9 to TRBJ1-4; no clear D gene. This CDR3 is built from 14 residues. V lost 5 bases, J lost 0 bases, and 7 bases lay in between. In germline, CDR1 is SEHNR, CDR2 FQNEAQ (reference sequence). CDR3 DNA: TGTGCCAGCAGCCGAAAGGCAACTAATGAAAAACTGTTTTTT. Its protein product is CASSRKATNEKLFF.

The chain joins TRBV28 to TRBJ1-1; weak D call: TRBD1 (6 bases). In germline, CDR1 is MDHEN, CDR2 SYDVKM. The CDR3 loop spans 14 amino acids. With 6 bases removed from V and 4 bases from J, the gap between germline ends came to 15 bases. The CDR3 nucleotides read TGTGCCAGCAGATTCACAGGGACGACCACTGAAGCTTTCTTT. Translation gives CASRFTGTTTEAFF.

This clonotype has only a few counts. The J gene is TRBJ2-1, the V gene TRBV5-8, with TRBD2 matching 11 bases. V shed 4 bases, J shed 9 bases, and the junction held 9 bases outside the gene matches. CDR3 length: 15 residues. The germline V gene encodes CDR1 SGHTS and CDR2 YDEGEE. In DNA, the CDR3 is TGTGCCAGCAGCAACACACTAGCGGGAGTGGTTGAGCAGTTCTTC. Translation: CASSNTLAGVVEQFF.

Only a few counts were recorded for this clonotype. The chain is built from TRBV5-8 and TRBJ2-7, with D unresolved. Germline V gene data show CDR1 as SGHTS and CDR2 as YDEGEE. The CDR3 has 13 amino acids. V was clipped by 2 bases and J by 3 bases, with 9 bases between them. The CDR3 protein is CASSFKGNYEQYF. CDR3 bases: TGTGCCAGCAGCTTTAAGGGCAACTACGAGCAGTACTTC.

The chain has TRBV6-2 or TRBV6-3 and TRBJ2-1; D tentatively reads TRBD1 or TRBD2 (5 bases each). The CDR3 is 13 amino acids. Germline CDR1 MNHEY, CDR2 SVGEGT. Trimming took off 2 bases at V and 9 bases at J, with 11 bases between the two ends. CDR3 DNA sequence: TGTGCCAGCAGTTACCTCCTTGGGGGTGAGCAGTTCTTC. Translation: CASSYLLGGEQFF.

This chain uses TRBV29-1 with TRBJ2-1, with a possible D match to TRBD2 (5 bases). V lost 4 bases, J lost 6 bases, and 16 bases lay in between. The germline V gene encodes CDR1 SQVTM and CDR2 ANQGSEA. This CDR3 is 14 amino acids long. CDR3 nucleotides: TGCAGCGTTGTGGGAGCGCGTAGTGGCAATGAGCAGTTCTTC. Translation: CSVVGARSGNEQFF.

The V and J genes are TRBV20-1 and TRBJ2-3; D gene ambiguous. The CDR3 is 13 residues long. The V end was cut by 2 bases, the J end by 6 bases, with 12 bases between. Per germline, CDR1 DFQATT and CDR2 SNEGSKA (reference sequence). CDR3 loop: CSARLVVGDTQYF. The CDR3 DNA sequence: TGCAGTGCTAGACTAGTTGTAGGTGATACGCAGTATTTT.

This rearrangement joins TRBV20-1 to TRBJ2-2, with TRBD2 matching over 9 bases. This CDR3 contains 14 residues. The ends lost 5 bases at V and 7 bases at J; junction bases unmatched: 8. Germline CDR1 and CDR2: DFQATT and SNEGSKA (reference sequence). CDR3 coding DNA: TGCAGTGCTGGTAAAGCGGGAGGTCACGGGGAGCTGTTTTTT. It codes for CSAGKAGGHGELFF.

This clonotype was picked up a small number of times. V and J are TRBV10-3 and TRBJ1-6, with a weak D call TRBD1 (6 bases). V was cut by 7 bases and J by 5 bases, with 15 bases left in between. Germline V gene lookup returns CDR1 ENHRY and CDR2 SYGVKD. The CDR3 runs to 15 residues. The CDR3 nucleotides are TGTGCCATCAAACCTCAGGGGTTGGATAATTCACCCCTCCACTTT. This translates into CAIKPQGLDNSPLHF.

This chain links TRBV15 with TRBJ1-6; weak D call: TRBD1 (6 bases). V dropped 1 base and J dropped 10 bases, with 14 bases sitting between them. Per the germline V gene, CDR1 is LNHNV and CDR2 is YYDKDF (reference sequence). The CDR3 runs to 15 residues. CDR3 DNA: TGTGCCACCAGCAGAGCCTCGGGGGGGGGCTCACCCCTCCACTTT. Its translation is CATSRASGGGSPLHF.

The chain joins TRBV5-1 to TRBJ2-7, with TRBD2 identical over 7 bases. There are 16 residues in the CDR3. The germline V gene has CDR1 SGHRS and CDR2 YFSETQ. Germline trimming cut 0 bases from V and 7 bases from J; bases unmatched to any gene: 13. The CDR3 sequence: CASSLDVVGGPREQYF. The CDR3 DNA sequence: TGCGCCAGCAGCTTGGATGTGGTGGGAGGGCCTAGGGAGCAGTACTTC.

V is TRBV6-2 or TRBV6-3 and J is TRBJ1-2; possibly TRBD1 for D (5 bases). The length of the CDR3 is 13 residues. Trimming removed 5 bases at V and 6 bases at J, with 13 bases between. Germline V gene data show CDR1 as MNHEY and CDR2 as SVGEGT. The DNA of the CDR3 is TGTGCCAGCAGTATCCGGACGACAGATGGCTACACCTTC. This encodes CASSIRTTDGYTF.

The CDR3 DNA reads TGCAGCGTTGGAACAGGGGGCCATAATCAGCCCCAGCATTTT. Residues: CSVGTGGHNQPQHF. This chain joins TRBV29-1 and TRBJ1-5; 9 bases fit TRBD1. Germline loops: CDR1 SQVTM, CDR2 ANQGSEA. The V gene end was trimmed by 4 bases and the J gene end by 4 bases; junction bases not matched to a gene: 5. This CDR3 contains 14 residues.

In the case of this clonotype: Germline and junction disagree at one end, which may indicate a read error. The chain uses TRBV20-1 and TRBJ2-1; 12 nucleotides agree with TRBD1. CDR3 length: 16 amino acids. Germline CDR1 reads DFQATT; CDR2 reads SNEGSKA (reference sequence). In DNA form, the CDR3 reads TGCAGTGCAAGAGGTGGGACAGGGGGCGACTACAATGAGCAGTTCTTC. This gives the protein CSARGGTGGDYNEQFF.

In this sample, this clonotype turned up a few times. The chain employs TRBV4-2 and TRBJ1-3, with TRBD1 as a possible D gene (5 bases). CDR1 and CDR2 from the germline V gene are LGHNA and YNFKEQ. Trimming removed 0 bases at V and 4 bases at J, with 13 bases between. The CDR3 runs 16 residues. The CDR3 loop is CASSQDSGPRGNTIYF. The DNA for the CDR3 is TGTGCCAGCAGCCAAGACTCGGGACCGCGGGGAAACACCATATATTTT.

The chain couples TRBV5-5 to TRBJ1-5, with D perhaps matching TRBD1 (5 bases). CDR3 length equals 15 residues. V lost 3 bases to trimming and J lost 4 bases, with 14 bases between them. Looked up from germline, CDR1 is SGHKS and CDR2 is YYEKEE (reference sequence). DNA for the CDR3: TGTGCCAGCAGCTCAATTGGGACGGTTAATCAGCCCCAGCATTTT. This translates into CASSSIGTVNQPQHF.